The source of this TCR beta chain is a study of shared clonotypes between healthy human individuals. Background on the study: For every donor, three CD4 naive, three CD4 memory, two CD8 naive and one CD8 memory plates were used.

Roughly 33,000 T cell genomes, or roughly 200 ng DNA, went into the sorted-subset replicate PCRs. Here immunoSEQ multiplex PCR was the method, and the copy in TCRdb shows in-frame clones only, minus some. Of more than 850,000 clones in the sample, 70% to 80% were seen once. Germline values: CDR1 SGHVS, CDR2 FNYEAQ. The V end was cut by 5 bases, the J end by 4 bases, with 17 bases between. The CDR3 loop spans 16 amino acids. Sequences were obtained from memory CD4+ T cells from PBMCs. Described subset: CD45RA-negative fraction. The chain has TRBV7-6 and TRBJ2-2; D is undetermined. The source is a man aged 18 to 29 in good health. Some clones in this sample may be carry-over from other donors' samples. CDR3 nucleotide sequence: TGTGCCAGCAGCCTTACGGGTCCTGTCGGCACCGGGGAGCTGTTTTTT. Translation gives CASSLTGPVGTGELFF.